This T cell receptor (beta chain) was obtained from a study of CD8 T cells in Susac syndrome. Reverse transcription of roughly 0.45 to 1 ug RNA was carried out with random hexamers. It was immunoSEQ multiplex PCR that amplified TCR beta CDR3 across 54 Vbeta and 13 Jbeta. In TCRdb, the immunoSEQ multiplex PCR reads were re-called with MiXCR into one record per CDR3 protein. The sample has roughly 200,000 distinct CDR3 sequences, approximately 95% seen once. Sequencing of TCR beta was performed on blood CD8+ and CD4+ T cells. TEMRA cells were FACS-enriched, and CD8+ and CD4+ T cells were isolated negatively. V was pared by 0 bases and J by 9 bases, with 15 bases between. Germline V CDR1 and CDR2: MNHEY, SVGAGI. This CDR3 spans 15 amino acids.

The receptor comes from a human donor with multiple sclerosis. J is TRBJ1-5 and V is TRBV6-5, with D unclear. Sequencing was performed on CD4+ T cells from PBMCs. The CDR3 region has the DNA TGTGCCAGCAGTTACTCGGCGGGAGCGCTTGGGCCCCAGCATTTT. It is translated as CASSYSAGALGPQHF.